The present entry profiles one TCR beta chain with its context. Losses at the gene ends were 1 base for V and 6 bases for J; bases not matched to a gene: 8. The germline V gene encodes CDR1 MGHRA and CDR2 YSYEKL. This CDR3 contains 15 residues. This sample stems from a study of blood T cell repertoires in COVID-19. Study context: Acute-phase and convalescent COVID-19 samples originated in the United States, Italy and Spain. PBMCs, B-cell-depleted T cells, or T cells provided the cDNA or gDNA that made up the material.

Profiled with immunoSEQ multiplex PCR; TCRdb holds only in-frame clones, not every one. The sample shows 400,000 to 450,000 clones, 75% to 90% of them seen only once. The V call is TRBV4-1, the J call TRBJ1-2; 7 bases agree with TRBD1. Sequenced material: peripheral blood. This receptor was obtained from a woman aged 25 to 39 with active or convalescent COVID-19. The CDR3: CASSQVGGGGNGYTF. The CDR3 DNA follows: TGCGCCAGCAGCCAAGTAGGGGGCGGAGGGAATGGCTACACCTTC.